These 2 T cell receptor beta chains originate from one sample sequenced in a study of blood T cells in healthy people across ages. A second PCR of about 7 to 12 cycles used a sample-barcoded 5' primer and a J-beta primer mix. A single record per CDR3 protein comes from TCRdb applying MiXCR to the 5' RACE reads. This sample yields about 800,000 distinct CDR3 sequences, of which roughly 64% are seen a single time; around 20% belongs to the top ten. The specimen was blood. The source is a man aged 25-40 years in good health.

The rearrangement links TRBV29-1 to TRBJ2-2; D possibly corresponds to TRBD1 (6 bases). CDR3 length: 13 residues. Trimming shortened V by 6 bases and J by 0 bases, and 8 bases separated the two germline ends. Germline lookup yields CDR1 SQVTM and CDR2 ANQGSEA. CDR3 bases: TGCAGCGTAGGGACACCGAACACCGGGGAGCTGTTTTTT. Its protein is CSVGTPNTGELFF.

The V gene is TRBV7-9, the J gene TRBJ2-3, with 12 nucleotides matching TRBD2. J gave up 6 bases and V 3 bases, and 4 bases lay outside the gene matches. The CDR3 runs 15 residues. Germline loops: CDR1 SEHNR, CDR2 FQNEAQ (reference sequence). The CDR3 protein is CASSFRLAGEDTQYF. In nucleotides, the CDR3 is TGTGCCAGCAGCTTTAGACTAGCGGGAGAGGATACGCAGTATTTT.